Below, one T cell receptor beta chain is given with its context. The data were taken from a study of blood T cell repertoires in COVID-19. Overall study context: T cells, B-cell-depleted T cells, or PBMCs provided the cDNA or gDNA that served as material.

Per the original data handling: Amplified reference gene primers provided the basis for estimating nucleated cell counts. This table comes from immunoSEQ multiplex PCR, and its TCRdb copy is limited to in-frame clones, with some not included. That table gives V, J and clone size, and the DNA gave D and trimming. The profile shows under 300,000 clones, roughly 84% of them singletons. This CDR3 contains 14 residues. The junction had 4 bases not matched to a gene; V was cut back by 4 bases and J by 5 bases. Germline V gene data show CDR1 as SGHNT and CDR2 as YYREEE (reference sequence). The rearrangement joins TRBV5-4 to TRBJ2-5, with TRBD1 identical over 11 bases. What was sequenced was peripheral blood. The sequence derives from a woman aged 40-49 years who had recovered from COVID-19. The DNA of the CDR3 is TGTGCCAGCAGCCGGACAGGGGGCGCGGAGACCCAGTACTTC. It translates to CASSRTGGAETQYF.